The subject of this entry is one TCR beta chain. Original processing notes: Amplification from reference gene primers served as the basis for estimated nucleated cell counts. The assay was immunoSEQ multiplex PCR, and TCRdb's table has in-frame clones only and misses some. V and J calls and clone size are those listed in that table; D and trimming were worked out from the DNA. In the table there are about 270,000 clones, around nine tenths of which are singletons. This sample was taken from a study of blood T cell repertoires in COVID-19. Study context: Some COVID-19 samples were acute and others convalescent; all came from the United States, Italy and Spain. T cells, B-cell-depleted T cells, or PBMCs supplied cDNA or gDNA.

The CDR3 spans 14 residues. Germline V gene lookup returns CDR1 MNHEY and CDR2 SMNVEV (reference sequence). Trimming took off 4 bases at V and 7 bases at J, with 16 bases between the two ends. The chain couples TRBV27 to TRBJ1-1, with no clear D. The source material was peripheral blood. This TCR came from a man in his forties or fifties with active or convalescent COVID-19. The CDR3, as DNA: TGTGCCAGCAGTTCACCGGGGTTATTGGATGAAGCTTTCTTT. It is translated as CASSSPGLLDEAFF.